This T cell receptor beta chain is drawn from a study of shared clonotypes between healthy human individuals (dated by TCRdb to 2018 to 2020). Regarding the study in general: A few men and a couple of women, aged 18 to 49 years, made up the cohort. Leukapheresis yielded between about 0.85 and 10 billion PBMCs per donor. For each donor, CD4 naive and CD4 memory were each run on three plates, CD8 naive on two plates, and CD8 memory on one plate. The study deeply sequenced blood TCR repertoires of five healthy adults to estimate repertoire size and the extent of clonotype sharing between individuals. To increase sequencing depth and limit assay-specific biases, different laboratories used diverse techniques to prepare libraries and sequence TCR repertoires.

V is pared back by 1 base and J by 8 bases, with 12 bases lying between the germline termini. For CDR1 and CDR2, the germline V gene (reference sequence) lists GTSNPN and SVGIG. The CDR3 covers 12 residues, taking in both the cysteine and the phenylalanine. Only the CDR3 DNA stays, 36 bases, in frame from base 1. Healthy HIV-negative adults with no recently reported acute infections or vaccinations were included as donors. All donors were Caucasian adults living in Nashville, Tennessee, USA. CD4+ T cells were enriched through magnetic negative selection, after which naive cells were positively selected on CD45RA and the remaining negative fraction served as the memory subset. Blood was obtained by leukapheresis, after which PBMCs were separated by Ficoll-Histopaque density gradient centrifugation and cryopreserved in liquid nitrogen vapor phase. Analytical flow cytometry was used to check the purity and quantity of each magnetically sorted T cell population. From each sorted fraction, genomic DNA was isolated and quantified by UV absorbance on a Nanodrop 2000c.

Using the deep immunoSEQ assay, multiplex PCR amplified TCR CDR3 regions from genomic DNA. Genomic DNA extracted from each cell subset was distributed evenly over all wells of several immunoSEQ 96-well plates, and each plate served as one replicate. Each replicate PCR for sorted subsets received around 200 ng genomic DNA, equal to roughly 30,000 T cell genomes. Purified libraries were quantified with a Qubit 3.0 fluorometer, sized on a Bioanalyzer 2100, and re-quantified with the KAPA Library Quantification kit. Every immunoSEQ 96-well plate was sequenced on a separate single-read 150-cycle Illumina NextSeq 550 flow cell. Per the original workflow: Because the immunoSEQ output included only junctional sequences and no quality scores, the filtering could not be the same as the filtering used for full-length reads. To assign V/J genes and CDR3, sequences were annotated against IMGT germline references using PyIR, a Python wrapper for IgBLAST v1.9. Any read was removed if the V/J assignment was weak (E-value above 1e-6), the CDR3 was missing, or the read contained stop codons, out-of-frame junctions, or ambiguous translated residues. A V3J clonotype was defined by an identical inferred V gene, J gene, and CDR3 amino acid sequence. Percentage overlap between repertoires was computed as shared unique clonotypes divided by the size of the smaller repertoire. RTK rarefaction, the Chao1 estimator, and Recon v2.1 estimates of unobserved clonotypes were used to assess repertoire richness. For all TCRbeta clonotypes obtained by the gDNA method from a few donors, generation probabilities were computed with OLGA. TCRdb took this table from immuneACCESS and kept in-frame rearrangements with V and J called. Such tables lack part of the clones; where checked against another copy, unresolved V genes explain under half of the gap, and the rest is unexplained. The V and J calls and clone size come from that table; D and trimming were worked out from the DNA. The sample contains around 2.1 million clones, approximately 94% of them found a single time. The ten largest account for 0.1% to 0.15% of the sample.

Broad study findings and their caveats: Estimated clonotype richness was generally larger for naive than for memory subsets. Sharing across a few donors was observed for approximately 5% of naive CD4, around 3.5% of naive CD8, roughly 2.3% of memory CD4, and 0.4% of memory CD8 clonotypes. The genetic and exposure-history diversity represented was limited by the small number of donors. Sampling was restricted to blood, and TCR repertoires in tissue are likely to differ from TCR repertoires in blood. Higher generation probabilities were observed for clonotypes shared by all four sorted-subset donors than for non-shared clonotypes. Pairwise subsampling indicated that sequencing depth was expected to affect the degree of clonotype sharing among donors. Rarefaction of sorted-subset datasets indicated incomplete sequencing despite the large sequencing depth.

Comments on this clone: Its antigen is not yet known. No qualities accompany the bases; no much larger clone lies one base away.

The rearranged chain carries TRBV30 and TRBJ2-7, with TRBD2 perhaps the D gene, on 6 matching bases. The sequence derives from a man aged 18 to 29 in good health. Input material: naive CD4+ T cells sorted from blood. Sample cell subset or site, as interpreted from the label and publication: CD45RA+ positively selected. CDR3 loop: CAWSAQGLKQYF. The nucleotides are TGTGCCTGGAGTGCGCAGGGACTGAAGCAGTACTTC.